This TCR beta chain derives from a study of blood T cell repertoires in COVID-19. For the study at large: Italy, Spain and the United States were the sources of the convalescent and acute COVID-19 samples.

Authors' methods: By means of reference gene primer amplification, nucleated cell counts were estimated. Here immunoSEQ multiplex PCR was the method, and the copy in TCRdb shows in-frame clones only, minus some. V, J and clone size are taken as reported in that table, and D and trimming were inferred from the DNA itself. The profile covers roughly 430,000 clones, with 70% to 90% appearing a single time and 1.2% to 1.5% taken by the ten largest. The germline V gene has CDR1 LGHDT and CDR2 YNNKEL (reference sequence). Trimming took 4 bases from V and 3 from J; bases not matched to a gene: 3. CDR3 length: 13 residues. In terms of age and location, participants ranged from roughly 18 to 90 years and lived in approximately 24 US areas.

Sample: PBMCs or T cells enriched from blood (not recorded which). This sequence originates from a young woman who had been exposed to COVID-19. The chain recombines TRBV3-1 (or the pseudogene TRBV3-2) with TRBJ2-7; 7 nucleotides align to TRBD1. Written as DNA, the CDR3 is TGTGCCAGCAGCCCCCGACAGGGCTACGAGCAGTACTTC. Its protein is CASSPRQGYEQYF.